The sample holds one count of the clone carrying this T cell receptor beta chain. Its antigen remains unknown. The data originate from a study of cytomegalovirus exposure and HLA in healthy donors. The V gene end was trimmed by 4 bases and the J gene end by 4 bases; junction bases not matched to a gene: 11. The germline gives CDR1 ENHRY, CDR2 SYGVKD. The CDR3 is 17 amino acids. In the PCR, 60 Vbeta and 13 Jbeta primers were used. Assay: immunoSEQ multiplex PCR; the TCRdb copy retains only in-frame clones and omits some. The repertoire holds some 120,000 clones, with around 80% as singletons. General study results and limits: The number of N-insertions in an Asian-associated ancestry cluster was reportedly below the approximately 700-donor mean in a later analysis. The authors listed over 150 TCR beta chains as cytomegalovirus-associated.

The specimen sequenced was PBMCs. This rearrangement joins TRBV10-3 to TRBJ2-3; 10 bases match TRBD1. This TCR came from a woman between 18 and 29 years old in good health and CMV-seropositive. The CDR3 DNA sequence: TGTGCCATCAGTGCTGGGACAGGGGCCCCCGGGGCAGATACGCAGTATTTT. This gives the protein CAISAGTGAPGADTQYF.